A single sample is the source of the 32 T cell receptor beta chains below, sequenced in a study of blood T cell repertoires in COVID-19. Generated by immunoSEQ multiplex PCR, the TCRdb table keeps only in-frame clones and is missing some. The table lists about 140,000 clones, roughly 88% of them singletons, with about 1.5% in the top ten. Input material: peripheral blood. The receptors here all came from a woman aged 55-69 years with acute or convalescent COVID-19.

This chain's CDR3 is CASSTSPDRESDGYTF. In DNA, the CDR3 is TGCGCCAGCAGCACAAGCCCGGACAGGGAATCGGATGGCTACACCTTC. V usage is TRBV5-1 and J usage is TRBJ1-2; 8 bases line up with TRBD1. V was pared by 4 bases and J by 6 bases, with 14 bases of the junction left unmatched. Per germline, CDR1 SGHRS and CDR2 YFSETQ. The CDR3 contains 16 residues.

This sequence joins TRBV7-2 and TRBJ2-5; 7 positions match TRBD2. V dropped 2 bases and J dropped 5; count of bases not matched to a gene: 5. CDR1 and CDR2 (germline): SGHTA, FQGNSA. The CDR3 covers 14 residues. Here the CDR3 DNA reads TGTGCCAGCAGCTTACGACGGGGAGGGGAGACCCAGTACTTC. This encodes CASSLRRGGETQYF.

A few counts support this clone. The gene calls are TRBV7-9 and TRBJ2-7; 10 nucleotides align to TRBD1. The CDR3 has 16 amino acids. Germline CDR1 is SEHNR and CDR2 is FQNEAQ (reference sequence). Trimming removed 5 bases from V and 2 bases from J; junction bases left unmatched: 9. CDR3 coding DNA: TGTGCCAGCAGCCCGGGACAGGGGATGCGGCCCTACGAGCAGTACTTC. Protein: CASSPGQGMRPYEQYF.

V usage is TRBV28 and J usage is TRBJ1-1, with D uncertain. Germline V gene data show CDR1 as MDHEN and CDR2 as SYDVKM. V was clipped by 2 bases and J by 0 bases, with 4 bases between them. The CDR3 has 13 residues. The CDR3 loop is CASSLGVNTEAFF. The CDR3 nucleotides are TGTGCCAGCAGTTTAGGAGTGAACACTGAAGCTTTCTTT.

This chain uses TRBV18 with TRBJ1-5; D may be TRBD1 (5 bases). The CDR3 contains 15 residues. Germline CDR1 is KGHSH and CDR2 is LQKENI. Trimming removed 5 bases from V and 2 bases from J, with 13 bases in between. The CDR3 loop reads CASSSQGNGNQPQHF. The DNA for the CDR3 is TGTGCCAGCTCAAGCCAGGGTAATGGCAATCAGCCCCAGCATTTT.

This clone was counted once. The J gene is TRBJ1-2, the V gene TRBV28, with a possible D match to TRBD1 (6 bases). V was cut by 5 bases and J by 1 base, with 14 bases left in between. The CDR3 has 15 amino acids. Germline-derived CDR1 and CDR2 are MDHEN and SYDVKM. The CDR3 protein is CASSPQGWGNYGYTF. Written as DNA, the CDR3 is TGTGCCAGCAGTCCACAGGGATGGGGTAACTATGGCTACACCTTC.

This clone has only a few counts. This chain uses TRBV4-3 with TRBJ2-6; weak D call: TRBD1 (6 bases). CDR3 length: 18 residues. CDR1 is LGHNA and CDR2 is YSLEER in the germline V gene. Trimming took off 4 bases at V and 4 bases at J, with 20 bases between the two ends. The CDR3: CASSPQGQGQSGANVLTF. CDR3 in DNA: TGCGCCAGCAGCCCCCAGGGGCAGGGGCAATCCGGGGCCAACGTCCTGACTTTC.

The CDR3 loop reads CASSLGAGRNEKLFF. In DNA form, the CDR3 reads TGTGCCAGCAGCTTGGGGGCAGGGCGAAATGAAAAACTGTTTTTT. The chain uses TRBV5-8 and TRBJ1-4; possible D gene TRBD1, 5 bases. V lost 0 bases and J lost 5, with 11 bases in between. Per the germline V gene, CDR1 is SGHTS and CDR2 is YDEGEE. The CDR3 runs to 15 residues. Using reference TRBV5-8 and TRBJ1-4 for the parts outside the CDR3, the full variable domain is EAGVTQSPTHLIKTRGQQATLRCSPISGHTSVYWYQQALGLGLQFLLWYDEGEERNRGNFPPRFSGRQFPNYSSELNVNALELEDSALYLCASSLGAGRNEKLFFGSGTQLSVL.

This chain links TRBV2 with TRBJ1-1; a possible D gene is TRBD1 (6 bases). Germline CDR1 reads SNHLY; CDR2 reads FYNNEI. This CDR3 is 18 amino acids long. The ends were cut back, 3 bases at V and 5 bases at J, with 25 bases in the middle. The CDR3 sequence is CASSDNRMGSGVYTEAFF. CDR3 sequence (DNA): TGTGCCAGCAGTGACAATAGAATGGGGTCAGGGGTTTATACTGAAGCTTTCTTT.

The chain employs TRBV5-5 and TRBJ1-4; 9 nucleotides align to TRBD1. The CDR3 has 14 residues. Germline CDR1 and CDR2: SGHKS and YYEKEE (reference sequence). The ends lost 0 bases at V and 8 bases at J; junction bases unmatched: 2. The CDR3 protein is CASSLGTGVEKLFF. The CDR3 nucleotides are TGTGCCAGCAGCTTGGGGACAGGGGTCGAAAAACTGTTTTTT.

This chain links TRBV5-6 with TRBJ1-2; 9 nucleotides line up with TRBD1. This CDR3 contains 14 residues. The germline gives CDR1 SGHDT, CDR2 YYEEEE. V shed 3 bases, J shed 7 bases, and the junction held 7 bases outside the gene matches. CDR3 amino acids: CASSSPGQGRGYTF. DNA for the CDR3: TGTGCCAGCAGCTCCCCGGGACAGGGTCGTGGCTACACCTTC.

The V gene is TRBV5-1, the J gene TRBJ2-1, with 7 bases fitting TRBD2. V lost 4 bases to trimming and J lost 8 bases; unmatched junction nucleotides: 0. CDR3 length: 11 residues. The V gene's germline CDR1 is SGHRS and CDR2 YFSETQ. The CDR3 loop is CASSRGDEQFF. The CDR3 DNA sequence: TGCGCCAGCAGCCGGGGGGATGAGCAGTTCTTC.

The V call is TRBV27, the J call TRBJ2-7; 7 bases agree with TRBD1. CDR3 length: 15 residues. V dropped 2 bases and J dropped 0; count of bases not matched to a gene: 4. From germline, CDR1 is MNHEY and CDR2 SMNVEV (reference sequence). The DNA of the CDR3 is TGTGCCAGCAGTTTAACTACAGGGGCCTCCTACGAGCAGTACTTC. It specifies CASSLTTGASYEQYF.

This chain joins TRBV19 and TRBJ2-6; D may be TRBD2 (5 bases). The germline V and J ends were trimmed by 0 bases and 0 bases, with 21 bases remaining between them. The CDR3 covers 21 residues. Germline CDR1 is LNHDA and CDR2 is SQIVND (reference sequence). The CDR3 coding sequence is TGTGCCAGTAGTATAGATCACCCCCCGGGAAGGCCTAGCTCTGGGGCCAACGTCCTGACTTTC. This gives the protein CASSIDHPPGRPSSGANVLTF.

V usage is TRBV19 and J usage is TRBJ2-2; the match to TRBD1 covers 7 bases. The CDR3 is made up of 15 amino acids. CDR1 and CDR2 (germline): LNHDA, SQIVND (reference sequence). V lost 7 bases to trimming and J lost 4 bases; unmatched junction nucleotides: 9. CDR3 sequence: CASTIGQAGTGELFF. The CDR3 DNA sequence: TGTGCCAGTACAATAGGACAGGCAGGCACCGGGGAGCTGTTTTTT. The full variable domain, completed using reference TRBV19 and TRBJ2-2, is DGGITQSPKYLFRKEGQNVTLSCEQNLNHDAMYWYRQDPGQGLRLIYYSQIVNDFQKGDIAEGYSVSREKKESFPLTVTSAQKNPTAFYLCASTIGQAGTGELFFGEGSRLTVL.

V is TRBV2 and J is TRBJ2-3; D may be TRBD2 (5 bases). This CDR3 spans 13 amino acids. CDR1 SNHLY and CDR2 FYNNEI come from the germline V gene. The germline V and J ends were trimmed by 2 bases and 7 bases, with 10 bases remaining between them. The CDR3 DNA follows: TGTGCCAGCAGTGAATTACCGGGGAATACGCAGTATTTT. It codes for CASSELPGNTQYF.

The chain is built from TRBV27 and TRBJ2-7, with 10 bases that match TRBD1. Germline V gene data show CDR1 as MNHEY and CDR2 as SMNVEV (reference sequence). The CDR3 is 14 amino acids. Trimming at V came to 5 bases and at J to 3 bases, leaving 4 bases not matched to a gene. The CDR3 coding sequence is TGTGCCAGCAGTCCCGGACAGGGGGTCTACGAGCAGTACTTC. It encodes CASSPGQGVYEQYF.

This clone was counted a few times. The V gene is TRBV6-5, the J gene TRBJ1-2; TRBD1 matches at 11 bases. The V gene end was trimmed by 6 bases and the J gene end by 2 bases; junction bases not matched to a gene: 2. The CDR3 is 14 amino acids. Germline loops: CDR1 MNHEY, CDR2 SVGAGI. The chain's CDR3 is CASRGQGENYGYTF. The CDR3 region has the DNA TGTGCCAGCAGGGGACAGGGGGAAAACTATGGCTACACCTTC.

The chain combines TRBV10-3 with TRBJ1-1; the match to TRBD1 covers 7 bases. V shed 6 bases, J shed 1 base, and the junction held 5 bases outside the gene matches. Germline V gene data show CDR1 as ENHRY and CDR2 as SYGVKD. The CDR3 has 14 amino acids. The CDR3 sequence is CAIRPGTENTEAFF. CDR3 sequence (DNA): TGTGCCATCAGACCCGGGACAGAGAACACTGAAGCTTTCTTT.

CDR3 nucleotides: TGTGCCAGTTCCGTGACACTGAACACTGAAGCTTTCTTT. Its translation is CASSVTLNTEAFF. The chain carries TRBV2 and TRBJ1-1, with no clear D. CDR3 length: 13 residues. Germline V gene data show CDR1 as SNHLY and CDR2 as FYNNEI. Trimming removed 9 bases from V and 0 bases from J, with 11 bases in between.

The chain recombines TRBV19 with TRBJ1-5; tentative D call: TRBD1 (6 bases). This CDR3 region has 13 residues. V lost 7 bases to trimming and J lost 6 bases, with 13 bases between them. Germline CDR1 reads LNHDA; CDR2 reads SQIVND (reference sequence). CDR3: CASNPQGPQPQHF. The CDR3 nucleotides are TGTGCCAGTAACCCACAGGGTCCTCAGCCCCAGCATTTT. Full variable domain (rest looked up from reference TRBV19 and TRBJ1-5): DGGITQSPKYLFRKEGQNVTLSCEQNLNHDAMYWYRQDPGQGLRLIYYSQIVNDFQKGDIAEGYSVSREKKESFPLTVTSAQKNPTAFYLCASNPQGPQPQHFGDGTRLSIL.

The chain employs TRBV11-2 and TRBJ1-2; D not certain. The CDR3 length is 13 residues. V shed 1 base and J shed 14 bases, with 17 bases lying between them. Germline-derived CDR1 and CDR2 are SGHAT and FQNNGV. The DNA of the CDR3 is TGTGCCAGCAGCTTAGGTGAGGCAGCGCGAGAGACCTTC. The encoded protein is CASSLGEAARETF.

The V call is TRBV5-4, the J call TRBJ1-2; 9 bases agree with TRBD1. CDR3 length equals 15 residues. The trim removed 4 bases at V and 6 bases at J, leaving 10 bases unmatched. Looked up from germline, CDR1 is SGHNT and CDR2 is YYREEE (reference sequence). Here the CDR3 DNA reads TGTGCCAGCAGCCATCCTGACAGGGGGTCGGATGGCTACACCTTC. Protein product: CASSHPDRGSDGYTF.

The chain carries TRBV7-8 and TRBJ1-5; 8 positions match TRBD1. Germline loops: CDR1 SGHVS, CDR2 FQNEAQ. The ends lost 3 bases at V and 8 bases at J; junction bases unmatched: 6. This CDR3 comprises 14 residues. The CDR3 DNA reads TGTGCCAGCAGCTTGGACAGGGCTAAAGAGCCCCAGCATTTT. It encodes CASSLDRAKEPQHF.

The CDR3 coding sequence is TGTGCCAGCAGCCCCGAGGGGACAGTTCGTGGCTACACCTTC. Translated: CASSPEGTVRGYTF. The chain employs TRBV7-3 and TRBJ1-2; TRBD1 matches at 7 bases. The ends lost 5 bases at V and 7 bases at J; junction bases unmatched: 10. Germline V lookup: CDR1 SGHTA, CDR2 FQGTGA. The CDR3 runs 14 residues.

The rearrangement links TRBV7-2 to TRBJ1-5, with 9 bases aligning to TRBD1. From germline, CDR1 is SGHTA and CDR2 FQGNSA. The CDR3 runs 14 residues. Unmatched junction bases numbered 3, after V lost 5 bases and J lost 4 bases. The CDR3 DNA reads as TGTGCCAGCAGCCGGGACAGGGCGAATCAGCCCCAGCATTTT. This encodes CASSRDRANQPQHF.

This chain links TRBV6-6 with TRBJ1-5; 10 bases line up with TRBD1. The ends lost 5 bases at V and 2 bases at J; junction bases unmatched: 3. The CDR3 consists of 15 residues. Germline V gives CDR1 MNHNY, CDR2 SVGAGI (reference sequence). CDR3 sequence: CASSADRGRNQPQHF. CDR3 DNA sequence: TGTGCCAGCAGTGCTGACAGGGGGCGCAATCAGCCCCAGCATTTT.

J is TRBJ2-3 and V is TRBV28; TRBD2 aligns across 7 bases. V shed 2 bases and J 6 bases; nucleotides not matched to a gene: 5. Germline-derived CDR1 and CDR2 are MDHEN and SYDVKM. The CDR3 loop spans 14 amino acids. The CDR3 sequence is CASSLTGGGDTQYF. CDR3 sequence (DNA): TGTGCCAGCAGTTTAACGGGGGGTGGGGATACGCAGTATTTT.

The CDR3 sequence is CASSLGQGGEAFF. CDR3 bases: TGCGCCAGCAGCCTTGGACAGGGGGGAGAGGCTTTCTTT. This chain connects TRBV4-3 to TRBJ1-1, with TRBD1 matching 10 bases. With V trimmed by 4 bases and J by 11 bases, 7 bases remained unmatched. Germline V lookup: CDR1 LGHNA, CDR2 YSLEER. The CDR3 loop spans 13 amino acids.

CDR3 sequence (DNA): TGTGCCAGCAGCGCCCGACAGGCTAACTATGGCTACACCTTC. Its translation: CASSARQANYGYTF. V gene TRBV11-1 combines with J gene TRBJ1-2; tentative D call: TRBD1 (6 bases). V was pared by 5 bases and J by 0 bases, with 10 bases between. Germline CDR1 is SGHAT and CDR2 is FQDESV (reference sequence). This CDR3 has 14 residues. Looking up the rest from reference TRBV11-1 and TRBJ1-2 gives the full variable domain: EAEVAQSPRYKITEKSQAVAFWCDPISGHATLYWYRQILGQGPELLVQFQDESVVDDSQLPKDRFSAERLKGVDSTLKIQPAELGDSAMYLCASSARQANYGYTFGSGTRLTVV.

This clone was seen a few times. The CDR3 DNA is TGTGCCAGCTCATCACGCGGGACCGAGGATGGCTACACCTTC. Translating it yields CASSSRGTEDGYTF. The chain combines TRBV18 with TRBJ1-2; possible D gene TRBD1, 5 bases. CDR1 is KGHSH and CDR2 is LQKENI in the germline V gene. V lost 5 bases to trimming and J lost 6 bases, with 16 bases between them. This CDR3 spans 14 amino acids.

Comment on this clone: Other DNA sequences in this sample translate to the same CDR3. The rearrangement joins TRBV3-1 (or the pseudogene TRBV3-2) to TRBJ1-1, with TRBD1 as a possible D gene (6 bases). The CDR3 is 13 residues long. Trimming stripped 3 bases from V and 4 bases from J, with 9 bases between. From germline, CDR1 is LGHDT and CDR2 YNNKEL (reference sequence). CDR3 in amino acids: CASSQGAGTEAFF. CDR3 coding DNA: TGTGCCAGCAGCCAGGGGGCGGGCACTGAAGCTTTCTTT.